The clone carrying this T cell receptor beta chain was counted only a few times. Its antigen is currently unknown. The entry originates in a study of identical twins. Study-level results: For out-of-frame beta sequences, excess twin sharing was weaker.

MiXCR was run by TCRdb on the 5' RACE reads, yielding one entry per CDR3 protein. The sample has 570,000 or so distinct CDR3 sequences; roughly 9.5% are singletons. V gave up 0 bases and J gave up 4 bases; unmatched junction bases: 8. In germline, CDR1 is SGHTA, CDR2 FQGNSA. CDR3 size: 16 residues. These data were also filed under a second study, of yellow fever vaccine responses in identical twins.

The specimen was PBMCs. The J gene is TRBJ2-7, the V gene TRBV7-2; 8 nucleotides match TRBD1. This clonotype was obtained from a young woman in good health. The CDR3 bases are TGTGCCAGCAGCTTAGCGCAAACAGGGGGTGTATACGAGCAGTACTTC. As protein: CASSLAQTGGVYEQYF.